The 11 T cell receptor beta chains in this list originate from one sample, sequenced in a study of CD8+ T cells in alopecia areata. Documented treatment: oral pan-JAK inhibitor, 5-10 mg twice daily. Following RNA extraction, reverse transcription yielded cDNA that acted as the sequencing template. Assay: immunoSEQ multiplex PCR; the TCRdb copy retains only in-frame clones and omits some. The sample lists 200,000 to 250,000 clones, 50% to 75% occurring once. The specimen was CD4+ T cells sorted from blood, collected at week 4, from a patient treated with tofacitinib. These receptors all stem from a human donor with alopecia areata.

The chain links TRBV28 to TRBJ2-3; D gene unclear. Germline V gives CDR1 MDHEN, CDR2 SYDVKM. The CDR3 has 12 amino acids. V was trimmed by 3 bases and J by 4 bases, leaving 5 bases between them. This CDR3 is CASSFRADTQYF. CDR3 in DNA: TGTGCCAGCAGTTTCCGGGCAGATACGCAGTATTTT.

The chain recombines TRBV19 with TRBJ1-5, with a possible D match to TRBD1 (6 bases). V was cut by 6 bases and J by 6 bases, with 12 bases left in between. The CDR3 sequence is 13 residues long. CDR1 and CDR2 from the germline V gene are LNHDA and SQIVND (reference sequence). The CDR3 protein is CASRGAPGQPQHF. As DNA, the CDR3 is TGTGCCAGTAGGGGGGCGCCAGGTCAGCCCCAGCATTTT. Using reference TRBV19 and TRBJ1-5 for the parts outside the CDR3, the full variable domain is DGGITQSPKYLFRKEGQNVTLSCEQNLNHDAMYWYRQDPGQGLRLIYYSQIVNDFQKGDIAEGYSVSREKKESFPLTVTSAQKNPTAFYLCASRGAPGQPQHFGDGTRLSIL.

As to this clone: The same CDR3 arises from other DNA sequences in this sample as well. The rearrangement uses TRBV29-1 and TRBJ2-3; TRBD2 aligns across 8 bases. V was pared by 6 bases and J by 2 bases, with 4 bases of the junction left unmatched. The CDR3 totals 13 residues. The germline V gene has CDR1 SQVTM and CDR2 ANQGSEA. The DNA of the CDR3 is TGCAGCGTCGGGACTAGTTCCACAGATACGCAGTATTTT. Translation gives CSVGTSSTDTQYF.

Points on this clone: Other DNA sequences within the sample encode an identical CDR3. The chain has TRBV11-2 and TRBJ2-2; D remains ambiguous. CDR3 length: 13 residues. Trimming shortened V by 1 base and J by 4 bases, and 4 bases separated the two germline ends. CDR1 is SGHAT, CDR2 FQNNGV, per germline. CDR3 DNA: TGTGCCAGCAGCTTAGCCGGCACCGGGGAGCTGTTTTTT. This gives the protein CASSLAGTGELFF.

J is TRBJ2-7 and V is TRBV25-1, with TRBD1 as a possible D gene (5 bases). V shed 3 bases and J shed 5 bases, with 17 bases lying between them. The CDR3 is 15 amino acids. Germline CDR1 reads MGHDK; CDR2 reads SYGVNS. The CDR3 spells CASSEATGSVNEQYF. CDR3 nucleotides: TGTGCCAGCAGTGAGGCTACAGGTTCGGTGAACGAGCAGTACTTC.

The V and J genes are TRBV29-1 and TRBJ1-2; D gene ambiguous. Deletions cut 5 bases from V and 2 bases from J, with 6 bases between. The CDR3 consists of 11 residues. CDR1 is SQVTM and CDR2 is ANQGSEA in the germline V gene. The CDR3 reads CSVRENYGYTF. In DNA, the CDR3 is TGCAGCGTTCGCGAGAACTATGGCTACACCTTC. The full variable domain, its missing parts supplied by reference TRBV29-1 and TRBJ1-2, is SAVISQKPSRDICQRGTSLTIQCQVDSQVTMMFWYRQQPGQSLTLIATANQGSEATYESGFVIDKFPISRPNLTFSTLTVSNMSPEDSSIYLCSVRENYGYTFGSGTRLTVV.

The chain employs TRBV19 and TRBJ2-1; tentatively, D is TRBD2 (6 bases). Germline V gene data show CDR1 as LNHDA and CDR2 as SQIVND (reference sequence). Between the trimmed V and J ends, which lost 9 bases and 7 bases, there was a span of 19 bases. CDR3 size: 14 residues. The CDR3 coding sequence is TGTGCCAGCTCATCCGGGGGTTTGGGAAATGAGCAGTTCTTC. It specifies CASSSGGLGNEQFF.

This clone occurred a few times. This chain connects TRBV6-6 to TRBJ1-1; perhaps TRBD1 as D (6 bases). CDR3 length equals 11 residues. The V end was cut by 7 bases, the J end by 5 bases, with 8 bases between. In germline, CDR1 is MNHNY, CDR2 SVGAGI (reference sequence). CDR3 sequence reads: CASIQGTEAFF. The DNA for the CDR3 is TGTGCCAGCATTCAGGGGACTGAAGCTTTCTTT.

This clone appeared a few times. V is TRBV7-2 and J is TRBJ1-5; D is uncertain. V was cut by 6 bases and J by 2 bases, with 8 bases left in between. The CDR3 spans 13 residues. The germline V gene has CDR1 SGHTA and CDR2 FQGNSA. The CDR3 loop is CASSFWGNQPQHF. The CDR3 nucleotides read TGTGCCAGCAGTTTCTGGGGCAATCAGCCCCAGCATTTT. The whole variable domain, filled in from reference TRBV7-2 and TRBJ1-5, reads GAGVSQSPSNKVTEKGKDVELRCDPISGHTALYWYRQSLGQGLEFLIYFQGNSAPDKSGLPSDRFSAERTGGSVSTLTIQRTQQEDSAVYLCASSFWGNQPQHFGDGTRLSIL.

This chain connects TRBV29-1 to TRBJ2-3; TRBD1 agrees at 8 bases. Germline lookup yields CDR1 SQVTM and CDR2 ANQGSEA. V lost 4 bases to trimming and J lost 6 bases; unmatched junction nucleotides: 6. The CDR3 has 13 residues. CDR3 sequence reads: CSVVDRALDTQYF. CDR3 sequence (DNA): TGCAGCGTTGTGGACAGGGCTCTCGATACGCAGTATTTT.

The sample holds a few counts of this clone. The chain recombines TRBV7-2 with TRBJ1-1, with D unresolved. The V gene lost 7 bases and the J gene lost 4 bases, with 10 bases spanning the gap. The CDR3 spans 12 residues. The germline gives CDR1 SGHTA, CDR2 FQGNSA. CDR3 sequence (DNA): TGTGCCAGCACCGTGATGGGCACTGAAGCTTTCTTT. It yields the protein CASTVMGTEAFF.